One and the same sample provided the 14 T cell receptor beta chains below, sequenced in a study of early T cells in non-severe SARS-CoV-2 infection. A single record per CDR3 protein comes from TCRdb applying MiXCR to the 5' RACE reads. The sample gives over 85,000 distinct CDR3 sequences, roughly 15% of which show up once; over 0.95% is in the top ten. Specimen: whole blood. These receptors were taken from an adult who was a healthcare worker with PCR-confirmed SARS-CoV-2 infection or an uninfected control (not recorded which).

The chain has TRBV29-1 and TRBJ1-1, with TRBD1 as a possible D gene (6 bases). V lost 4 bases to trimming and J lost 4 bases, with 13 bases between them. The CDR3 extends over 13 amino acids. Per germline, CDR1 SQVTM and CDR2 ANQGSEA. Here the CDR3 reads CSVGKGGGTEAFF. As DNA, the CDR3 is TGCAGCGTTGGGAAGGGGGGCGGCACTGAAGCTTTCTTT.

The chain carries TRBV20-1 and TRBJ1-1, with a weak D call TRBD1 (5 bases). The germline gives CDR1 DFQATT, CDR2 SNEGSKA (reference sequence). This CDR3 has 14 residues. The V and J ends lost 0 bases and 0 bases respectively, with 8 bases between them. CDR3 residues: CSARDPGLNTEAFF. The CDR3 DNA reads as TGCAGTGCTAGAGATCCGGGGCTGAACACTGAAGCTTTCTTT.

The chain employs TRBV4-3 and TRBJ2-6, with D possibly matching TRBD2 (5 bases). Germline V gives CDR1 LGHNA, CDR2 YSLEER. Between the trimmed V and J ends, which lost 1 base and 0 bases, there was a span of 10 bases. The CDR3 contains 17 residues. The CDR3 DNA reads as TGCGCCAGCAGCCAAGGGACGGGGAACTCTGGGGCCAACGTCCTGACTTTC. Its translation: CASSQGTGNSGANVLTF.

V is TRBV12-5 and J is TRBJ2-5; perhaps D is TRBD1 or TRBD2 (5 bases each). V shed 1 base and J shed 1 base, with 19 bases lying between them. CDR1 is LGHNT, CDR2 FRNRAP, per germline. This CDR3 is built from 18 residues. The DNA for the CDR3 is TGTGCTAGTGGTTTGGGGCAGGACAAAGGGAGAGTCCAAGAGACCCAGTACTTC. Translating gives CASGLGQDKGRVQETQYF. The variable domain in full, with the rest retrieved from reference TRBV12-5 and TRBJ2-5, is DARVTQTPRHKVTEMGQEVTMRCQPILGHNTVFWYRQTMMQGLELLAYFRNRAPLDDSGMPKDRFSAEMPDATLATLKIQPSEPRDSAVYFCASGLGQDKGRVQETQYFGPGTRLLVL.

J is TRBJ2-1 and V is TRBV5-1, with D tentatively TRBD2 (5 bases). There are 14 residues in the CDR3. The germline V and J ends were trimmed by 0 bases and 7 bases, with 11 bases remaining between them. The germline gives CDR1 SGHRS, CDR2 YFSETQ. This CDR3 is CASSLEASWNEQFF. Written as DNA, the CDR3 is TGCGCCAGCAGCTTGGAGGCTAGCTGGAATGAGCAGTTCTTC.

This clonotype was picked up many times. CDR3 nucleotides: TGTGCCAGCATCTCCCGAGGGGGGACGGGCTACACCTTC. Translation: CASISRGGTGYTF. The chain uses TRBV6-6 and TRBJ1-2; TRBD1 might be the D (6 bases). Germline assignment: CDR1 MNHNY and CDR2 SVGAGI (reference sequence). The CDR3 runs to 13 residues. V lost 7 bases to trimming and J lost 8 bases, with 17 bases between them.

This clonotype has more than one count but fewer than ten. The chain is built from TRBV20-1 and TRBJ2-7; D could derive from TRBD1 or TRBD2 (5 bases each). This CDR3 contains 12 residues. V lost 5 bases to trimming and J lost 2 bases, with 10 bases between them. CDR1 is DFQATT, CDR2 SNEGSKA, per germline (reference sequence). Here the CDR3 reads CSAGDGTYEQYF. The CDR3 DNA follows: TGCAGTGCTGGGGACGGTACCTACGAGCAGTACTTC.

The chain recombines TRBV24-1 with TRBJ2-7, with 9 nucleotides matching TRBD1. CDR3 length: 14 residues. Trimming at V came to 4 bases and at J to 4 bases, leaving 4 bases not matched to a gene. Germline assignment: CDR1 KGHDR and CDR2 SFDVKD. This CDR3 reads CATSDPGQGYEQYF. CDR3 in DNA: TGTGCCACCAGTGACCCGGGACAGGGTTACGAGCAGTACTTC.

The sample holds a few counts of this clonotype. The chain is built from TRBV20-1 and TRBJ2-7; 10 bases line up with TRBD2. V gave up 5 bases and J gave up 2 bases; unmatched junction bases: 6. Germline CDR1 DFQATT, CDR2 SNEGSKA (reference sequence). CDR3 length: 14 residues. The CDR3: CSARIAGGTYEQYF. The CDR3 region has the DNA TGCAGTGCTCGAATAGCGGGGGGAACCTACGAGCAGTACTTC.

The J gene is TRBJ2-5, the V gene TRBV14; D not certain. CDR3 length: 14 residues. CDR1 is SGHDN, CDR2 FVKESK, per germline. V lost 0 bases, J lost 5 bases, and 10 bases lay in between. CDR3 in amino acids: CASSQEMGWETQYF. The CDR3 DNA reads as TGTGCCAGCAGCCAAGAGATGGGGTGGGAGACCCAGTACTTC.

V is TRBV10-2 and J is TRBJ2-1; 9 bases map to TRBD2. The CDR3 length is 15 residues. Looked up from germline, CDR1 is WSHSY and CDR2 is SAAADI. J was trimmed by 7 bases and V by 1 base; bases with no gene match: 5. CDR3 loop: CASSEWRGGQNEQFF. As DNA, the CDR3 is TGCGCCAGCAGTGAGTGGCGGGGGGGCCAAAATGAGCAGTTCTTC.

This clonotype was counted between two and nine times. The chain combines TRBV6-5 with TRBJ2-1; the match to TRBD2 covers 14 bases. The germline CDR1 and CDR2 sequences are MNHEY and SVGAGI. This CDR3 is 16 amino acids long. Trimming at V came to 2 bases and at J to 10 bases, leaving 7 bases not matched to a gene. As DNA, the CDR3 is TGTGCCAGCAGTTACGGGACTAGCGGGGGTCAAGAGGAGCAGTTCTTC. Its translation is CASSYGTSGGQEEQFF.

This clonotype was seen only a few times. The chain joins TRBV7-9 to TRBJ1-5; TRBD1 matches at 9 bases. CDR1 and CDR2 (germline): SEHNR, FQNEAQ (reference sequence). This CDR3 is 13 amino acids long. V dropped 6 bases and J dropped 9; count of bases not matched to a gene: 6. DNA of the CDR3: TGTGCCAGCAGTTCCTTGACAGGGGGGCCCCAGCATTTT. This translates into CASSSLTGGPQHF.

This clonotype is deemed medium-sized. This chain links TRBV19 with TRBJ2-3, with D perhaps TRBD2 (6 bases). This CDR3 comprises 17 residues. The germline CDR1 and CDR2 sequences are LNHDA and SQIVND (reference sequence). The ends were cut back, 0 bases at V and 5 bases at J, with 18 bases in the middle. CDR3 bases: TGTGCCAGTAGTATAGACCCTCGGGGGTCTCGAGTAGATACGCAGTATTTT. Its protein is CASSIDPRGSRVDTQYF.